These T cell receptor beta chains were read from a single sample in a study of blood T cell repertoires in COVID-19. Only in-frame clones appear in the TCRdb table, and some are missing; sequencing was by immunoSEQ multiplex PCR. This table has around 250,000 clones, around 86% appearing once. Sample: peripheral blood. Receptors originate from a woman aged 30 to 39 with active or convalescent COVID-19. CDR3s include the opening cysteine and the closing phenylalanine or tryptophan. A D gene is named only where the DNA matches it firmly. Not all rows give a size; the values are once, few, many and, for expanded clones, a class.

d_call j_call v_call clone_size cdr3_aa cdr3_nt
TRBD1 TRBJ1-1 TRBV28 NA CASSSDRGSTEAFF TGTGCCAGCAGTTCGGACAGGGGAAGCACTGAAGCTTTCTTT
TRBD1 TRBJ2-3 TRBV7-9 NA CASSVGQGRGSDTQYF TGTGCCAGCAGCGTGGGACAGGGGAGGGGGTCAGATACGCAGTATTTT
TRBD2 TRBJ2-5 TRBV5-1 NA CASSLSRGSGETYGTQYF TGCGCCAGCAGCTTGTCCCGGGGTAGCGGGGAGACTTATGGGACCCAGTACTTC
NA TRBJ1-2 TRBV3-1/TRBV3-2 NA CASSQGGGRTNYGYTF TGTGCCAGCAGCCAAGGGGGGGGGCGAACTAACTATGGCTACACCTTC
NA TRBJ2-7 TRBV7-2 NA CASSPYRGEQYF TGTGCCAGCAGCCCCTATCGCGGGGAGCAGTACTTC
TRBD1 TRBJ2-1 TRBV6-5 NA CASSYALGTGHNEQFF TGTGCCAGCAGTTACGCGCTTGGGACAGGACACAATGAGCAGTTCTTC
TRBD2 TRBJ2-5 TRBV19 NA CASSRGGRQETQYF TGTGCCAGTAGTCGGGGGGGTCGCCAAGAGACCCAGTACTTC
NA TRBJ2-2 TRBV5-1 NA CASGGTRNTGELFF TGCGCCAGCGGCGGTACACGTAACACCGGGGAGCTGTTTTTT
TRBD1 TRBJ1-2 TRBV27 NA CASRRTGQPYTF TGTGCCAGCAGACGGACAGGTCAACCCTACACCTTC
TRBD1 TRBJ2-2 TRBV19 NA CASSRQGAAANTGELFF TGTGCCAGTAGCCGACAGGGGGCCGCCGCGAACACCGGGGAGCTGTTTTTT
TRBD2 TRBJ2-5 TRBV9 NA CASSAQLAGGFETQYF TGTGCCAGCAGCGCTCAACTAGCGGGGGGATTCGAGACCCAGTACTTC
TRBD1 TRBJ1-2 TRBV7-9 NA CASSPLQGARGYTF TGTGCCAGCAGCCCGCTACAGGGGGCGCGGGGCTACACCTTC
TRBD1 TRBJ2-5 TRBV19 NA CASSWTGKTQETQYF TGTGCCAGTAGCTGGACAGGGAAAACCCAAGAGACCCAGTACTTC
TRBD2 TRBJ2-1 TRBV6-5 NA CASERGGEQFF TGTGCCAGCGAGCGGGGGGGAGAGCAGTTCTTC
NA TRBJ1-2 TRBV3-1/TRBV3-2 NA CASSPGGVYGYTF TGTGCCAGCAGCCCCGGGGGTGTCTATGGCTACACCTTC
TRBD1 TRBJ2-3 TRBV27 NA CASSSLWTGARTDTQYF TGTGCCAGCAGTTCTCTTTGGACAGGGGCCCGCACAGATACGCAGTATTTT
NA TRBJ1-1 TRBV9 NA CASSPSGGYDEAFF TGTGCCAGCAGCCCTTCGGGGGGATATGATGAAGCTTTCTTT
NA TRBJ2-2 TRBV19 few CASQIRGGNTGELFF TGTGCCAGCCAGATTAGAGGGGGGAACACCGGGGAGCTGTTTTTT